The 11 T cell receptor beta chains in this list originate from one sample, sequenced in a study of Ad26.COV2.S vaccination and SARS-CoV-2 variants. Treatment meaning: 19 received Ad26.COV2.S at low or high dose, single or two shots; about 5 received placebo; per-sample allocation not given. Collection of the samples took place on day 63 after the first injection of vaccine or placebo. Libraries were prepared by immunoSEQ multiplex PCR; TCRdb keeps only in-frame clonotypes and omits some of them. This sample has approximately 480,000 clones, with roughly nine tenths found just once. The sequences come from peripheral blood, collected in a trial of Ad26.COV2.S vaccine versus placebo. The receptors derive from a person between 18 and 60 years old who received the Ad26.COV2.S COVID-19 vaccine or a placebo.

The chain joins TRBV11-3 to TRBJ2-1, with 7 positions matching TRBD1. The CDR3 covers 14 residues. Germline V CDR1 and CDR2: SGHNT, YENEEA. With V trimmed by 3 bases and J by 8 bases, 7 bases remained unmatched. Written as DNA, the CDR3 is TGTGCCAGCAGCTTCTCTGGGACAGCCGATGAGCAGTTCTTC. Translated: CASSFSGTADEQFF.

The chain recombines TRBV5-4 with TRBJ1-1; D gene ambiguous. V was shortened by 0 bases and J by 1 base, with 4 bases between the two germline ends. The length of the CDR3 is 13 residues. Per germline, CDR1 SGHNT and CDR2 YYREEE (reference sequence). The CDR3 loop reads CASSLEANTEAFF. As DNA, the CDR3 is TGTGCCAGCAGCTTGGAAGCGAACACTGAAGCTTTCTTT.

V gene TRBV7-9 combines with J gene TRBJ1-2; possible D gene TRBD1, 5 bases. V gave up 5 bases and J gave up 8 bases, with 6 bases separating them. The CDR3 runs to 10 residues. CDR1 and CDR2 from the germline V gene are SEHNR and FQNEAQ (reference sequence). CDR3 protein: CASSGGGYTF. CDR3 in DNA: TGTGCCAGCAGCGGGGGGGGCTACACCTTC.

There are a few counts of this clone. The genes are TRBV28 and TRBJ1-5; TRBD1 aligns across 7 bases. This CDR3 comprises 16 residues. From germline, CDR1 is MDHEN and CDR2 SYDVKM. V was pared by 4 bases and J by 3 bases, with 9 bases of the junction left unmatched. Written as DNA, the CDR3 is TGTGCCAGCAGTTCAATGACAGGGATCTCCAATCAGCCCCAGCATTTT. Residues: CASSSMTGISNQPQHF.

V and J are TRBV12-3 or TRBV12-4 and TRBJ1-1; 7 bases agree with TRBD1. The CDR3 is 13 amino acids. V shed 6 bases and J 0 bases; nucleotides not matched to a gene: 1. DNA of the CDR3: TGTGCCAGCAGCAGGGGGATGAACACTGAAGCTTTCTTT. This sequence encodes CASSRGMNTEAFF.

This clone has more than one count but fewer than ten. This CDR3 reads CASSLVKGTGVDGYTF. CDR3 bases: TGTGCCAGCAGCTTAGTAAAGGGGACAGGGGTTGATGGCTACACCTTC. The chain couples TRBV7-3 to TRBJ1-2; 10 bases match TRBD1. Germline CDR1 reads SGHTA; CDR2 reads FQGTGA. The V and J ends lost 2 bases and 6 bases, in that order; junction bases with no gene match: 9. This CDR3 is built from 16 residues.

The chain uses TRBV28 and TRBJ1-1; possibly TRBD1 for D (5 bases). This CDR3 has 14 residues. Germline assignment: CDR1 MDHEN and CDR2 SYDVKM. With 2 bases removed from V and 6 bases from J, the gap between germline ends came to 13 bases. The CDR3 protein is CASSLIRVKPEAFF. The CDR3 DNA reads TGTGCCAGCAGTTTAATCAGGGTCAAACCTGAAGCTTTCTTT.

This clone was recorded only once. The rearrangement joins TRBV5-1 to TRBJ2-3, with 8 bases that match TRBD1. In germline, CDR1 is SGHRS, CDR2 YFSETQ. V gave up 1 base and J gave up 3 bases; unmatched junction bases: 4. This CDR3 has 15 amino acids. The CDR3 region has the DNA TGCGCCAGCAGCTTGTTCCAGGGGGCGACAGATACGCAGTATTTT. The encoded protein is CASSLFQGATDTQYF.

V gene TRBV9 combines with J gene TRBJ2-7; the match to TRBD1 covers 12 bases. Losses at the gene ends were 4 bases for V and 2 bases for J; bases not matched to a gene: 16. CDR3 size: 19 residues. The germline V gene has CDR1 SGDLS and CDR2 YYNGEE. The CDR3 coding sequence is TGTGCCAGCAGCCCCACCGGGACAGGGGGCGCAGGATGGCCCTACGAGCAGTACTTC. This codes for CASSPTGTGGAGWPYEQYF.

This chain uses TRBV20-1 with TRBJ2-5, with D uncertain. The V gene's germline CDR1 is DFQATT and CDR2 SNEGSKA (reference sequence). The length of the CDR3 is 11 residues. Trimming stripped 5 bases from V and 5 bases from J, with 9 bases between. In DNA, the CDR3 is TGCAGTGCTGGGGATGAGGAGACCCAGTACTTC. Protein sequence: CSAGDEETQYF.

The gene calls are TRBV10-3 and TRBJ1-1; 10 bases map to TRBD1. Looked up from germline, CDR1 is ENHRY and CDR2 is SYGVKD. The CDR3 loop spans 13 amino acids. V trimming: 6 bases; J trimming: 11 bases; junction bases outside the gene matches: 9. CDR3 in amino acids: CAIRDDRGRRAFF. CDR3 coding DNA: TGTGCCATCAGGGACGACAGGGGGCGCCGGGCTTTCTTT.